Following are 27 T cell receptor beta chains from one sample sequenced in a study of T cells in Graves' hyperthyroidism and ophthalmopathy. TCR beta CDR3 regions were amplified from RNA transcripts. TCR CDR3 regions were first amplified by RT-PCR with HTBI primers. Each CDR3 protein is one row after TCRdb ran MiXCR on the multiplex PCR reads. The profile shows around 540,000 distinct CDR3 sequences, 46% of them singletons. What was sequenced was peripheral blood or thyroid tissue (not recorded which). The receptors derive from a young woman with Graves' hyperthyroidism.

This clonotype was recorded many times. The genes are TRBV7-2 and TRBJ1-5, with 9 bases matching TRBD1. After removal of 2 bases from V and 6 bases from J, the junction contained 5 bases not matched to a gene. CDR1 SGHTA and CDR2 FQGNSA come from the germline V gene. The length of the CDR3 is 15 residues. The CDR3 coding sequence is TGTGCCAGCAGCTTATCGGGACAGGGTCTTCAGCCCCAGCATTTT. The encoded protein is CASSLSGQGLQPQHF.

CDR3 sequence (DNA): TGTGCCAGCAGCCGCAGAACTAGGGCACAAGAGACCCAGTACTTC. Translated, it gives CASSRRTRAQETQYF. The chain recombines TRBV7-2 with TRBJ2-5; D perhaps matches TRBD2 (5 bases). Trimming removed 5 bases at V and 2 bases at J, with 15 bases between. This CDR3 is 15 amino acids long. Germline CDR1 SGHTA, CDR2 FQGNSA.

The chain links TRBV11-2 to TRBJ2-7, with D possibly matching TRBD1 (5 bases). V shed 5 bases and J shed 6 bases, with 20 bases lying between them. The CDR3 spans 15 residues. Looked up from germline, CDR1 is SGHAT and CDR2 is FQNNGV. In DNA form, the CDR3 reads TGTGCCAGCAGCCCGAGCGTTGGTGACAGTTCCGAGCAGTACTTC. Its translation: CASSPSVGDSSEQYF. The variable domain in full, with the rest retrieved from reference TRBV11-2 and TRBJ2-7, is EAGVAQSPRYKIIEKRQSVAFWCNPISGHATLYWYQQILGQGPKLLIQFQNNGVVDDSQLPKDRFSAERLKGVDSTLKIQPAKLEDSAVYLCASSPSVGDSSEQYFGPGTRLTVT.

The gene calls are TRBV19 and TRBJ2-7; 7 nucleotides match TRBD2. Germline CDR1 and CDR2: LNHDA and SQIVND (reference sequence). V shed 0 bases, J shed 4 bases, and the junction held 6 bases outside the gene matches. The CDR3 totals 15 residues. Written as DNA, the CDR3 is TGTGCCAGTAGTATAGATGCAGCGGGGTCATACGAGCAGTACTTC. Translating it yields CASSIDAAGSYEQYF.

The genes are TRBV7-8 and TRBJ1-2, with D tentatively TRBD1 (5 bases). With 5 bases removed from V and 8 bases from J, the gap between germline ends came to 18 bases. Germline V CDR1 and CDR2: SGHVS, FQNEAQ. This CDR3 has 14 residues. The CDR3 here is CASSPDSPWMGYTF. The CDR3 DNA follows: TGTGCCAGCAGCCCAGACAGCCCTTGGATGGGCTACACCTTC.

This clonotype has more than one count but fewer than ten. The chain is built from TRBV6-5 and TRBJ2-5; D not certain. Germline assignment: CDR1 MNHEY and CDR2 SVGAGI. The V end lost 6 bases, the J end lost 5 bases, and 7 bases lay between the germline ends. The CDR3 has 11 amino acids. The CDR3 loop reads CASRAWETQYF. The CDR3 DNA is TGTGCCAGCAGAGCGTGGGAGACCCAGTACTTC.

This sequence joins TRBV5-6 and TRBJ1-2; D is undetermined. The length of the CDR3 is 15 residues. Germline values: CDR1 SGHDT, CDR2 YYEEEE. V was trimmed by 3 bases and J by 8 bases, leaving 20 bases between them. The CDR3 region has the DNA TGTGCCAGCAGCTACGGGTCGGGCCGTACTATGGGCTACACCTTC. Residues: CASSYGSGRTMGYTF.

The table lists this clonotype with many counts. The junction and the germline gene differ at one end; a read error may be behind it. This chain uses TRBV2 with TRBJ1-2, with a possible D match to TRBD1 (6 bases). This CDR3 has 14 amino acids. Looked up from germline, CDR1 is SNHLY and CDR2 is FYNNEI. The CDR3 reads CASGDRRPNYGYTF. The CDR3 bases are TGTGCCAGCGGTGACAGGAGACCTAACTATGGCTACACCTTC.

This clonotype was recorded many times. The chain links TRBV10-3 to TRBJ2-7, with a weak D call TRBD2 (5 bases). The CDR3 totals 14 residues. V lost 4 bases to trimming and J lost 1 base, with 11 bases between them. From germline, CDR1 is ENHRY and CDR2 SYGVKD. In DNA form, the CDR3 reads TGTGCCATCAGTGGTTGGACGGGGTCCTACGAGCAGTACTTC. Translated: CAISGWTGSYEQYF.

The chain uses TRBV7-2 and TRBJ2-7; weak D call: TRBD1 (6 bases). The CDR3 length is 14 residues. Trimming took 4 bases from V and 4 from J, leaving 14 bases between them. CDR1 and CDR2 from the germline V gene are SGHTA and FQGNSA. In nucleotides, the CDR3 is TGTGCCAGCAGCTATGCAGGGGATGGGTACGAGCAGTACTTC. Residues: CASSYAGDGYEQYF.

Notes on this clonotype: A much larger clonotype is one base distant, so this may be a read error. The chain employs TRBV29-1 and TRBJ2-7; TRBD1 agrees at 7 bases. Germline lookup yields CDR1 SQVTM and CDR2 ANQGSEA. The CDR3 has 14 amino acids. DNA for the CDR3: TGCAACGTCGCCCGTCGCCGGACAGGCCACGAGCAGTACTTC. Translation: CNVARRRTGHEQYF.

Comment on this clonotype: The junction and the germline gene differ at one end; a read error may be behind it. The chain has TRBV5-5 and TRBJ2-7; 10 bases match TRBD1. CDR1 and CDR2 from the germline V gene are SGHKS and YYEKEE (reference sequence). CDR3 length: 14 residues. As DNA, the CDR3 is TGCGCCAGCTGCACCGGGACAGGGGAAGGGAAGCAGTACTTC. As protein: CASCTGTGEGKQYF. Full variable domain (outside the CDR3, taken from reference TRBV5-5 and TRBJ2-7): DAGVTQSPTHLIKTRGQQVTLRCSPISGHKSVSWYQQVLGQGPQFIFQYYEKEERGRGNFPDRFSARQFPNYSSELNVNALLLGDSALYLCASCTGTGEGKQYFGPGTRLTVT.

In this sample, this clonotype turned up many times. The gene calls are TRBV7-2 and TRBJ2-7; no clear D gene. V was clipped by 6 bases and J by 2 bases, with 11 bases between them. Germline V lookup: CDR1 SGHTA, CDR2 FQGNSA. This CDR3 region has 13 residues. In DNA, the CDR3 is TGTGCCAGCAGTGAGACTCGTACCTACGAGCAGTACTTC. It encodes CASSETRTYEQYF.

This chain joins TRBV10-3 and TRBJ2-2; TRBD2 matches at 10 bases. The germline CDR1 and CDR2 sequences are ENHRY and SYGVKD. The CDR3 runs to 14 residues. The junction had 4 bases not matched to a gene; V was cut back by 6 bases and J by 6 bases. The CDR3 region has the DNA TGTGCCATCAGACCACTAGCGGGGTCCGGGGAGCTGTTTTTT. The encoded protein is CAIRPLAGSGELFF.

This clonotype came up once. This chain joins TRBV20-1 and TRBJ2-5; D is ambiguous. The CDR3 runs to 15 residues. Germline V gene sequence: CDR1 DFQATT, CDR2 SNEGSKA (reference sequence). V lost 4 bases to trimming and J lost 2 bases, with 17 bases between them. Here the CDR3 reads CSANAREPAQETQYF. The CDR3 DNA sequence: TGCAGTGCTAATGCTAGAGAGCCAGCTCAAGAGACCCAGTACTTC.

The V call is TRBV2, the J call TRBJ1-2; D is perhaps TRBD1 (5 bases). Germline CDR1 SNHLY, CDR2 FYNNEI. This CDR3 is 14 amino acids long. Trimming shortened V by 1 base and J by 8 bases, and 14 bases separated the two germline ends. The CDR3 DNA follows: TGTGCCAGCAGTGAAGTGGGGCTAGTTGGAGGCTACACCTTC. The encoded protein is CASSEVGLVGGYTF.

The rearrangement uses TRBV2 and TRBJ1-2, with 7 bases lining up with TRBD1. J gave up 8 bases and V 6 bases, and 12 bases lay outside the gene matches. The CDR3 sequence is 14 residues long. The germline gives CDR1 SNHLY, CDR2 FYNNEI. The CDR3 DNA sequence: TGTGCCAGCAGGGATCGCGACAGGGCGGTCGGCTACACCTTC. Translated: CASRDRDRAVGYTF.

This clonotype was counted ten times or more. V gene TRBV7-6 combines with J gene TRBJ2-5; possibly TRBD1 for D (5 bases). Looked up from germline, CDR1 is SGHVS and CDR2 is FNYEAQ. CDR3 length equals 13 residues. The V gene lost 5 bases and the J gene lost 5 bases, with 12 bases spanning the gap. The CDR3 coding sequence is TGTGCCAGCAGCCCAGGGTTCCGTGAGACCCAGTACTTC. Translation gives CASSPGFRETQYF.

This chain links TRBV20-1 with TRBJ2-6; maybe TRBD1 (6 bases). V lost 0 bases and J 0 bases, leaving 15 bases between the germline ends. This CDR3 has 18 amino acids. The V gene's germline CDR1 is DFQATT and CDR2 SNEGSKA (reference sequence). CDR3 in DNA: TGCAGTGCTAGAGATCGCGACAGGTTAGCCTCTGGGGCCAACGTCCTGACTTTC. It encodes CSARDRDRLASGANVLTF.

On this clonotype itself: This may arise from a read error, as a much more abundant clone is one base away. The V gene is TRBV29-1, the J gene TRBJ1-6; D might be TRBD1 (6 bases). CDR1 SQVTM and CDR2 ANQGSEA come from the germline V gene. The V and J ends lost 5 bases and 8 bases respectively, with 13 bases between them. The CDR3 sequence is 13 residues long. CDR3 DNA sequence: TGCAGCGTTTGGGCGGAGGGGGATTCACCCCTCCACTTT. Translating gives CSVWAEGDSPLHF.

Ten or more counts support this clonotype. The rearrangement links TRBV29-1 to TRBJ1-2; no clear D. With 4 bases removed from V and 7 bases from J, the gap between germline ends came to 1 base. The CDR3 totals 8 residues. CDR1 and CDR2 (germline): SQVTM, ANQGSEA. The CDR3 DNA reads as TGCAGCGTTGCTGGCTACACCTTC. This encodes CSVAGYTF.

This chain connects TRBV10-3 to TRBJ1-4; D not resolved. Per germline, CDR1 ENHRY and CDR2 SYGVKD. The V gene lost 2 bases and the J gene lost 7 bases, with 11 bases spanning the gap. The CDR3 runs 14 residues. CDR3 region: CAISEAGDGEKLFF. CDR3 bases: TGTGCCATCAGTGAGGCCGGGGATGGTGAAAAACTGTTTTTT.

The gene calls are TRBV10-3 and TRBJ1-4; D is undetermined. The CDR3 totals 12 residues. Germline CDR1 and CDR2: ENHRY and SYGVKD. V was pared by 6 bases and J by 11 bases, with 13 bases between. As DNA, the CDR3 is TGTGCCATCAGCACTAGCGGTGATAAACTGTTTTTT. Protein: CAISTSGDKLFF.

This clonotype was seen ten or more times. The rearrangement links TRBV19 to TRBJ1-6, with unresolved D. The CDR3 has 14 amino acids. Trimming pared 5 bases from V and 7 bases from J, leaving 12 bases between. Germline CDR1 reads LNHDA; CDR2 reads SQIVND (reference sequence). The CDR3 DNA follows: TGTGCCAGTAGTCGCGATGGACCGAATTCACCCCTCCACTTT. Translated, it gives CASSRDGPNSPLHF.

This clonotype was seen ten or more times. This chain links TRBV7-8 with TRBJ2-5, with 8 bases fitting TRBD2. The CDR3 is made up of 16 amino acids. Germline CDR1 reads SGHVS; CDR2 reads FQNEAQ. V dropped 2 bases and J dropped 5; count of bases not matched to a gene: 10. In DNA, the CDR3 is TGTGCCAGCAGCTTATTAACTGCGGGAGGCTTCGAGACCCAGTACTTC. This translates into CASSLLTAGGFETQYF. Based on the CDR3 plus reference TRBV7-8 and TRBJ2-5, the full variable domain is GAGVSQSPRYKVAKRGQDVALRCDPISGHVSLFWYQQALGQGPEFLTYFQNEAQLDKSGLPSDRFFAERPEGSVSTLKIQRTQQEDSAVYLCASSLLTAGGFETQYFGPGTRLLVL.

V gene TRBV2 combines with J gene TRBJ2-7; 14 bases are shared with TRBD2. J was trimmed by 2 bases and V by 0 bases; bases with no gene match: 9. Germline-derived CDR1 and CDR2 are SNHLY and FYNNEI. The CDR3 is made up of 19 amino acids. DNA of the CDR3: TGTGCCAGCAGTGAAGCCTGGCCGGGGACTAGCGGGAGTACCTACGAGCAGTACTTC. Residues: CASSEAWPGTSGSTYEQYF.

CDR3 in DNA: TGCAGTGCTAGAGGAGGGGCGGGACGAGGGGAGACCCAGTACTTC. This encodes CSARGGAGRGETQYF. The V gene is TRBV20-1, the J gene TRBJ2-5, with a possible D match to TRBD2 (6 bases). Trimming left V 1 base short and J 5 bases short, with 17 bases between. Germline CDR1 reads DFQATT; CDR2 reads SNEGSKA (reference sequence). There are 15 residues in the CDR3.